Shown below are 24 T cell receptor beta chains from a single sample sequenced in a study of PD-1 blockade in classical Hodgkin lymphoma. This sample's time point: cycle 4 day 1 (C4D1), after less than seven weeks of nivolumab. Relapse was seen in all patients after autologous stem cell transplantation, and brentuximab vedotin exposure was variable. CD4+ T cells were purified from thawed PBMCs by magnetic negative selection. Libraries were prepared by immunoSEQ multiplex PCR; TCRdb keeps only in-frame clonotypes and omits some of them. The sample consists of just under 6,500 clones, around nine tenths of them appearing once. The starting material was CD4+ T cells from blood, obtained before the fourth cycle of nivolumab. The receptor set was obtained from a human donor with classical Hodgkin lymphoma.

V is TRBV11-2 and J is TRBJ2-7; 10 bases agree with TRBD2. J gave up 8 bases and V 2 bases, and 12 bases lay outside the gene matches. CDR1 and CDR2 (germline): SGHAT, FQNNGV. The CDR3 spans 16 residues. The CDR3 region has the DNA TGTGCCAGCAGCTTAAAGTGGGGGCTAGCGGGAGCACAGCAGTACTTC. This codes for CASSLKWGLAGAQQYF.

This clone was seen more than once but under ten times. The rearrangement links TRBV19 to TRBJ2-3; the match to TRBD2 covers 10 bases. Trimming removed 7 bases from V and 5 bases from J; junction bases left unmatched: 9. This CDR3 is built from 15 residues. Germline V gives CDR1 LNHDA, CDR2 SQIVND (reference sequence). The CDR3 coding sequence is TGTGCCAGTATGAAAGCGGGAGGGCCTGGAGATACGCAGTATTTT. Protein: CASMKAGGPGDTQYF.

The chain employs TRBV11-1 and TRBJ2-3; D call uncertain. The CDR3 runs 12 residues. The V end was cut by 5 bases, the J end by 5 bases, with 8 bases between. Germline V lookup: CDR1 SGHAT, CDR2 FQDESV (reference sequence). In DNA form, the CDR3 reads TGTGCCAGCAGCCAGAAGAGAGATACGCAGTATTTT. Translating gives CASSQKRDTQYF.

The CDR3: CASSFRPRGFQETQYF. CDR3 DNA: TGCGCCAGCAGCTTCAGGCCCAGGGGTTTCCAAGAGACCCAGTACTTC. The V call is TRBV5-1, the J call TRBJ2-5, with a weak D call TRBD1 (6 bases). V was cut by 2 bases and J by 1 base, with 15 bases left in between. CDR1 is SGHRS and CDR2 is YFSETQ in the germline V gene. The CDR3 consists of 16 residues.

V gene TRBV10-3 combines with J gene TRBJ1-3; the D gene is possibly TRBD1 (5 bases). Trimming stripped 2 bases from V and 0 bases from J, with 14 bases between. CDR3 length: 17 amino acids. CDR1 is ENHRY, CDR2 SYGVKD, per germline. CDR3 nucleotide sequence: TGTGCCATCAGTGAGACAGCTCCGGGGCCCTCTGGAAACACCATATATTTT. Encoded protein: CAISETAPGPSGNTIYF.

The CDR3: CASSQARKRIPLHEQYF. CDR3 DNA: TGCGCCAGCAGCCAAGCTCGTAAGAGAATCCCTCTCCACGAGCAGTACTTC. V and J are TRBV4-1 and TRBJ2-7, with no clear D. This CDR3 comprises 17 residues. Trimming stripped 1 base from V and 5 bases from J, with 21 bases between. CDR1 and CDR2 (germline): MGHRA, YSYEKL.

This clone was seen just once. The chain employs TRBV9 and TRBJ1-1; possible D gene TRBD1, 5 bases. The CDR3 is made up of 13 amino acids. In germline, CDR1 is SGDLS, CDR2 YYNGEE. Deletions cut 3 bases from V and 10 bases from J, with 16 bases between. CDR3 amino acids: CASSAGWDGAAFF. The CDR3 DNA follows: TGTGCCAGCAGCGCAGGCTGGGACGGCGCAGCTTTCTTT.

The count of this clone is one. The CDR3: CAWSLTNEKLFF. CDR3 sequence (DNA): TGTGCCTGGAGTCTTACTAATGAAAAACTGTTTTTT. This sequence joins TRBV30 and TRBJ1-4; D is unresolved. Trimming pared 2 bases from V and 2 bases from J, leaving 3 bases between. The length of the CDR3 is 12 residues. In germline, CDR1 is GTSNPN, CDR2 SVGIG (reference sequence).

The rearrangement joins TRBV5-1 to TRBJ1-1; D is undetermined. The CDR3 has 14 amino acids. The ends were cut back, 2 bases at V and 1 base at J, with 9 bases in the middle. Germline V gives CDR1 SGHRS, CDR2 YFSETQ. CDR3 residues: CASSFGSGNTEAFF. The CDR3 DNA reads TGCGCCAGCAGCTTCGGATCAGGGAACACTGAAGCTTTCTTT. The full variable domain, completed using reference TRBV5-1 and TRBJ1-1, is KAGVTQTPRYLIKTRGQQVTLSCSPISGHRSVSWYQQTPGQGLQFLFEYFSETQRNKGNFPGRFSGRQFSNSRSEMNVSTLELGDSALYLCASSFGSGNTEAFFGQGTRLTVV.

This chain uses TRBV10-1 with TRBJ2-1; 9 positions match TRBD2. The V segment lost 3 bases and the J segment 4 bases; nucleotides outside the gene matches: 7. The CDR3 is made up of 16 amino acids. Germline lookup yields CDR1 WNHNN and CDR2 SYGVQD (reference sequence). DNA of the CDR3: TGCGCCAGCAGTGAATTAGCGGGAGCGTCTTACAATGAGCAGTTCTTC. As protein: CASSELAGASYNEQFF.

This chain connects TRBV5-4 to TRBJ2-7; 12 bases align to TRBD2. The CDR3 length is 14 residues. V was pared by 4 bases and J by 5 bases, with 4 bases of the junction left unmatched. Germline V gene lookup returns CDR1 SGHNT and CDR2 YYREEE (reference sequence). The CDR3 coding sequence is TGTGCCAGCAGCCGACTAGCGGGAGAGCACGAGCAGTACTTC. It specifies CASSRLAGEHEQYF.

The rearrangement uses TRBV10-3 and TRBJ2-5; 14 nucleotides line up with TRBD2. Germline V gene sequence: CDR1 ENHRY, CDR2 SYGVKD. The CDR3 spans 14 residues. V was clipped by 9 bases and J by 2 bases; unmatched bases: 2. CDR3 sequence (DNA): TGTGCCATGGGGACTAGCGGGGGTCAAGAGACCCAGTACTTC. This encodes CAMGTSGGQETQYF.

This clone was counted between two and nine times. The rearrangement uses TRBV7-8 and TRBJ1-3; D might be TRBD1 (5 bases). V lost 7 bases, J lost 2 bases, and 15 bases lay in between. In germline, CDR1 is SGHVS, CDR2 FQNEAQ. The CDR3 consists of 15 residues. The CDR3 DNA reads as TGTGCCAGCACCCCGGGGGGTACGGCTGGAAACACCATATATTTT. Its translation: CASTPGGTAGNTIYF.

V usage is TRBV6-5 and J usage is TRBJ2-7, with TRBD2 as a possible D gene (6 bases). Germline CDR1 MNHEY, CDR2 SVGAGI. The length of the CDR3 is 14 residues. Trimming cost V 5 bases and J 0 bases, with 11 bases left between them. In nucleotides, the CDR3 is TGTGCCAGCAGTGCCCCCGGGAGCTCCTACGAGCAGTACTTC. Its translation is CASSAPGSSYEQYF.

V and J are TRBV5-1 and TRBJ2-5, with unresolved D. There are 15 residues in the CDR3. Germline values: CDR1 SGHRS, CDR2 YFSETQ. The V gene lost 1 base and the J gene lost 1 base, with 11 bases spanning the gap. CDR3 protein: CASSLTTQFQETQYF. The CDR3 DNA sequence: TGCGCCAGCAGCTTGACGACACAATTCCAAGAGACCCAGTACTTC.

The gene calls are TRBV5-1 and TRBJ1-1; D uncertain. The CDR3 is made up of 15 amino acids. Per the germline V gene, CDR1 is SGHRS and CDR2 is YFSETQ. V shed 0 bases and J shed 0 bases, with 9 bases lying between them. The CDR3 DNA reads TGCGCCAGCAGCTTGGGAGGCATCTTGAACACTGAAGCTTTCTTT. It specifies CASSLGGILNTEAFF.

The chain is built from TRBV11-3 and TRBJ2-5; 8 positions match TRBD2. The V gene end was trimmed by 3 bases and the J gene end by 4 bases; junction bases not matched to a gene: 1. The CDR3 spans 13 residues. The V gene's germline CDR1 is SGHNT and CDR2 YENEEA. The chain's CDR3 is CASSFSGTETQYF. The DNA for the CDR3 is TGTGCCAGCAGCTTTAGCGGGACAGAGACCCAGTACTTC.

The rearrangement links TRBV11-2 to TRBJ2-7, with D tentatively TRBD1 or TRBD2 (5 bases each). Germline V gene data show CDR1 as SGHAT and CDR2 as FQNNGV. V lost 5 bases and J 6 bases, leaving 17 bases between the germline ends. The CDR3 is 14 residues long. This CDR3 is CASSQGVAGSEQYF. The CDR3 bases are TGTGCCAGCAGCCAAGGCGTTGCAGGGAGCGAGCAGTACTTC.

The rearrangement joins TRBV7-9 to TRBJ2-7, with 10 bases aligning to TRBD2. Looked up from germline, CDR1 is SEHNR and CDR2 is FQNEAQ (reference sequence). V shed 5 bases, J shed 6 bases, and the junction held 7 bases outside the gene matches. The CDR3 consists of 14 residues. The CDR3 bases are TGTGCCAGCAGCCAAGGACTAGCGGCCGGCGAGCAGTACTTC. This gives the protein CASSQGLAAGEQYF.

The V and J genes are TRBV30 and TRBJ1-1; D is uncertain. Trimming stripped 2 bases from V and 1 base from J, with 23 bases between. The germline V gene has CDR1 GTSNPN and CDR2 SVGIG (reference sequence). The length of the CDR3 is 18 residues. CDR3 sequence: CAWSPPKGFVVRNTEAFF. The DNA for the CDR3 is TGTGCCTGGAGTCCCCCGAAGGGCTTTGTCGTCCGGAACACTGAAGCTTTCTTT. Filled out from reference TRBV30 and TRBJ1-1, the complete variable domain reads SQTIHQWPATLVQPVGSPLSLECTVEGTSNPNLYWYRQAAGRGLQLLFYSVGIGQISSEVPQNLSASRPQDRQFILSSKKLLLSDSGFYLCAWSPPKGFVVRNTEAFFGQGTRLTVV.

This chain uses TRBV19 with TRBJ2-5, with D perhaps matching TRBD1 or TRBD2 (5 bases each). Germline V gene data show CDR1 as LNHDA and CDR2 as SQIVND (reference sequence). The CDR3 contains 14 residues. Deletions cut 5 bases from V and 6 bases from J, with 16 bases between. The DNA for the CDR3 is TGTGCCAGTAGTGCTCCGGGACCCTTGAAGACCCAGTACTTC. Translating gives CASSAPGPLKTQYF.

The DNA for the CDR3 is TGTGCCAGCAGCTCCGAGGGGAGCTCCTATAATTCACCCCTCCACTTT. It encodes CASSSEGSSYNSPLHF. The rearrangement uses TRBV11-2 and TRBJ1-6, with D possibly TRBD1 on 5 matching bases. Germline V gives CDR1 SGHAT, CDR2 FQNNGV. V lost 4 bases, J lost 0 bases, and 10 bases lay in between. CDR3 length equals 16 residues.

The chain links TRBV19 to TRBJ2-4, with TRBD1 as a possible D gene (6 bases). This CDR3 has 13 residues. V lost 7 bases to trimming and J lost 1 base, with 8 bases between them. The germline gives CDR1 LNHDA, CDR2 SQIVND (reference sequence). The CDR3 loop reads CASNDRAKNIQYF. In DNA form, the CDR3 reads TGTGCCAGTAACGACAGGGCCAAAAACATTCAGTACTTC.

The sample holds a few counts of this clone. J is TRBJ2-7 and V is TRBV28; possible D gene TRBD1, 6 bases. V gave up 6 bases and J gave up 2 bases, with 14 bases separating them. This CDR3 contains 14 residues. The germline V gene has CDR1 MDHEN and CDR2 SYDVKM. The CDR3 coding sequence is TGTGCCAGCAGAGCAGGGACACCCACCTACGAGCAGTACTTC. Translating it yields CASRAGTPTYEQYF. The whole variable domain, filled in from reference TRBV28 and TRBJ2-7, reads DVKVTQSSRYLVKRTGEKVFLECVQDMDHENMFWYRQDPGLGLRLIYFSYDVKMKEKGDIPEGYSVSREKKERFSLILESASTNQTSMYLCASRAGTPTYEQYFGPGTRLTVT.